This TCR beta chain was captured by sequencing in a study of cytomegalovirus exposure and HLA in healthy donors. Background on the study: The roughly 120 million unique TCR beta sequences, from roughly 170 million T cells, were found by an earlier analysis.

Researchers ran the PCR with 60 Vbeta and 13 Jbeta primers. The protocol was immunoSEQ multiplex PCR, while the TCRdb copy is restricted to in-frame clones and leaves out a portion. The table has roughly 180,000 clones, about 82% seen once. Study conclusions and caveats: Apart from CMV serostatus, no immune exposure information was available. In a later analysis, a missense DCLRE1C variant was linked to TCR beta V- and J-gene trimming.

The CDR3 consists of 14 residues. From germline, CDR1 is WSHSY and CDR2 SAAADI. V gave up 6 bases and J gave up 7 bases, with 15 bases separating them. Concerning this clone itself: Antigen unknown.

Sequenced material: PBMCs. The rearrangement joins TRBV10-2 to TRBJ1-4, with D unresolved. The clonotype was recovered from a woman aged 30 to 39 in good health and CMV-seronegative. The CDR3 coding sequence is TGCGCCAGCAGCGATAAAATCTACGGTGAAAAACTGTTTTTT. It codes for CASSDKIYGEKLFF.